The present T cell receptor (beta chain) was sequenced within a study of metastatic and nonmetastatic thyroid tumors. The overall study: Malignant and benign thyroid patients had repertoires compared in peripheral blood and tumor or nodule tissue.

The study's findings and limits: Malignant tumors reportedly showed significantly higher TCR beta diversity than benign nodules in both blood and tumor.

Thyroid surgery had not been preceded by any treatment in any patient. This clone was recorded many times. Its antigen remains unknown. TCRdb reanalyzed the PCR reads via MiXCR. This table holds about 33,000 clones, approximately 17% found once. The length of the CDR3 is 16 residues. V lost 2 bases to trimming and J lost 1 base, with 12 bases between them. Germline V lookup: CDR1 SGHRS, CDR2 YFSETQ. The sample consisted of blood. V is TRBV5-1 and J is TRBJ2-2; D remains unclear. The TCR originated in a female donor with papillary thyroid cancer or a benign thyroid nodule (not recorded which). Some clones in this sample may be carry-over from other donors' samples. CDR3 DNA sequence: TGCGCCAGCAGCTTAATTAGCAGCCTGAACACCGGGGAGCTGTTTTTT. This translates into CASSLISSLNTGELFF.